Below are 5 T cell receptor beta chains sequenced from a single sample in a study of OX40 agonist ivuxolimab in advanced cancers. The table came from immunoSEQ multiplex PCR; TCRdb's copy has only in-frame clones and leaves some out. The sample holds tens of thousands of clones, 90% seen once. The sample in question was CD4+ or CD8+ T cells sorted from blood, obtained in a trial of the OX40 agonist ivuxolimab. The source of these receptors is an adult with an advanced solid tumor such as melanoma, head and neck, liver or kidney cancer.

This clone was counted once. In the same sample, other DNA sequences code for this CDR3. The rearrangement joins TRBV5-1 to TRBJ2-3; either TRBD1 or TRBD2 may supply D (6 bases each). The V gene lost 4 bases and the J gene lost 0 bases, with 9 bases spanning the gap. Germline V CDR1 and CDR2: SGHRS, YFSETQ. The length of the CDR3 is 14 residues. This CDR3 is CASSPGGSTDTQYF. In nucleotides, the CDR3 is TGCGCCAGCAGCCCCGGGGGCAGCACAGATACGCAGTATTTT.

This clone was observed once. The V gene is TRBV2, the J gene TRBJ2-5; D unclear. The CDR3 consists of 12 residues. The germline CDR1 and CDR2 sequences are SNHLY and FYNNEI. Trimming removed 2 bases at V and 4 bases at J, with 5 bases between. CDR3 amino acids: CASSENRETQYF. The CDR3 bases are TGTGCCAGCAGTGAAAATCGAGAGACCCAGTACTTC.

Points on this clone: Other nucleotide sequences in the sample specify the same CDR3. The chain carries TRBV11-3 and TRBJ2-3; maybe TRBD2 (5 bases). Per germline, CDR1 SGHNT and CDR2 YENEEA. V was clipped by 1 base and J by 0 bases, with 5 bases between them. The CDR3 covers 14 residues. The CDR3 here is CASSLVASTDTQYF. The CDR3 region has the DNA TGTGCCAGCAGCTTAGTAGCGAGCACAGATACGCAGTATTTT.

The chain employs TRBV5-1 and TRBJ1-4; no clear D. The ends were cut back, 0 bases at V and 5 bases at J, with 11 bases in the middle. Germline CDR1 SGHRS, CDR2 YFSETQ. This CDR3 comprises 15 residues. The CDR3 nucleotides are TGCGCCAGCAGCTTGGCTCCGTCGACAAATGAAAAACTGTTTTTT. This codes for CASSLAPSTNEKLFF. The whole variable domain, filled in from reference TRBV5-1 and TRBJ1-4, reads KAGVTQTPRYLIKTRGQQVTLSCSPISGHRSVSWYQQTPGQGLQFLFEYFSETQRNKGNFPGRFSGRQFSNSRSEMNVSTLELGDSALYLCASSLAPSTNEKLFFGSGTQLSVL.

The V gene is TRBV19, the J gene TRBJ1-6; D is possibly TRBD1 (6 bases). The CDR3 extends over 15 amino acids. Trimming removed 4 bases from V and 8 bases from J, with 15 bases in between. The germline V gene has CDR1 LNHDA and CDR2 SQIVND (reference sequence). CDR3 bases: TGTGCCAGTAGTAGCACAGGGAGAGGTTATTCACCCCTCCACTTT. It yields the protein CASSSTGRGYSPLHF.